These T cell receptor beta chains were read from a single sample in a study of blood T cells in healthy people across ages. TCRdb recomputed calls from the 5' RACE reads with MiXCR, one row per CDR3 protein. The data hold roughly 900,000 distinct CDR3 sequences, with more than 25% observed a single time. Sequenced material: blood. These receptors all come from a woman aged 80 or over in good health. Each CDR3 is given with its conserved first and last residue. The D gene is left open where the match is weak. Only part of the rows carry a size: once, few, many, or a class if the clone is expanded.

. TRBJ1-2 TRBV9 . TGTGCCAGCAGCGTAGAGAGTTGGGGGTATGGCTACACCTTC CASSVESWGYGYTF
many TRBJ2-1 TRBV6-1 . TGTGCCAGCAGTGGACTGACAGAGCAGTTCTTC CASSGLTEQFF
many TRBJ2-5 TRBV10-3 TRBD1 TGTGCCATCAGTGAGGCTTTGACAGGGGCCCGGGAGACCCAGTACTTC CAISEALTGARETQYF
. TRBJ1-2 TRBV7-2 . TGTGCCAGCAGCTTAGTCCATGCCAATGGCTACACCTTC CASSLVHANGYTF
many TRBJ2-7 TRBV5-1 TRBD1 TGCGCCAGCAGGGGGACAGGGGGCGAGCAGTACTTC CASRGTGGEQYF
. TRBJ2-2 TRBV6-1 . TGTGCCAGCAGTGAATTGGGGGGCATTAGTACCGGGGAGCTGTTTTTT CASSELGGISTGELFF
. TRBJ1-2 TRBV7-9 . TGTGCCAGCAGCACGTTTCAGGGAGGGTTCTATGGCTACACCTTC CASSTFQGGFYGYTF
many TRBJ2-1 TRBV4-2 . TGTGCCAGCAGCCAAAGTGACAATGAGCAGTTCTTC CASSQSDNEQFF
. TRBJ2-7 TRBV9 TRBD1 TGTGCCAGCACCAAAGGGGGACAGGGGGACAATGAGCAGTACTTC CASTKGGQGDNEQYF
. TRBJ2-1 TRBV24-1 . TGTGCCACCAGTGACTCGACTAGAAATGAGCAGTTCTTC CATSDSTRNEQFF
few TRBJ2-7 TRBV6-2/TRBV6-3 . TGTGCCAGCAGGGCCTGGACAGGACTATACGAGCAGTACTTC CASRAWTGLYEQYF
many TRBJ2-3 TRBV24-1 . TGTGCCACCAGTGGGGGACTCCCACCGCGCACAGATACGCAGTATTTT CATSGGLPPRTDTQYF
many TRBJ2-1 TRBV6-5 . TGTGCCAGCAGTCGGCCGGGCGTCTCTTACAATGAGCAGTTCTTC CASSRPGVSYNEQFF
. TRBJ2-3 TRBV12-3/TRBV12-4 . TGTGCCAGCAGTAGAGTGGGATCAGATACGCAGTATTTT CASSRVGSDTQYF
many TRBJ2-5 TRBV6-5 . TGTGCCAGCAGTTACCGGACAGCCCCGGAGACCCAGTACTTC CASSYRTAPETQYF
few TRBJ2-3 TRBV20-1 . TGCAGTGCTAGGAGGTATCAAGGGGCCACAGATACGCAGTATTTT CSARRYQGATDTQYF
many TRBJ1-2 TRBV4-3 . TGCGCCAGCAGCCAAGTAAGCTCAGGAGACGTCTATGGCTACACCTTC CASSQVSSGDVYGYTF
many TRBJ1-1 TRBV20-1 TRBD1 TGCAGTGCTAGGACAGGGGGCTACACTGAAGCTTTCTTT CSARTGGYTEAFF
few TRBJ1-1 TRBV20-1 . TGCAGTGCTAGAGGGCCCCGGGGGGCGCAGAACACTGAAGCTTTCTTT CSARGPRGAQNTEAFF
. TRBJ1-4 TRBV20-1 TRBD1 TGCAGTGCTAGAGGGGGGGACAGGGGTGATATCGGTGAAAAACTGTTTTTT CSARGGDRGDIGEKLFF
many TRBJ2-3 TRBV5-1 TRBD1 TGCGCCAGCAGCTTGGTCCCGGGACAGAGAGAGGGGCAGTATTTT CASSLVPGQREGQYF
. TRBJ2-7 TRBV11-2 TRBD2 TGTGCCAGCAGCACACGGGAGGGACGATCCTACAATGAGCAGTACTTC CASSTREGRSYNEQYF
many TRBJ2-1 TRBV7-2 TRBD2 TGTGCCAGCAGCCCTAAGGGACTAGCGGGGGCTTACAATGAGCAGTTCTTC CASSPKGLAGAYNEQFF
many TRBJ1-5 TRBV6-5 . TGTGCCAGCAGCCGCGACAGAGCACTTAATCAGCCCCAGCATTTT CASSRDRALNQPQHF
many TRBJ2-3 TRBV6-5 TRBD2 TGTGCCAGCAGTTCCACTAGCGGGGGACCCTACAATACGCAGTATTTT CASSSTSGGPYNTQYF
. TRBJ1-2 TRBV7-2 . TGTGCCAGCAGCTCTTGGCCCGACAGTAACTATGGCTACACCTTC CASSSWPDSNYGYTF
few TRBJ2-5 TRBV14 . TGTGCCAGCAGCCAAGCCCGGACCCAGTACTTC CASSQARTQYF
few TRBJ2-1 TRBV6-2/TRBV6-3 . TGTGCCAGCAAAGCATGGGGACGGAATTACAATGAGCAGTTCTTC CASKAWGRNYNEQFF
many TRBJ2-1 TRBV18 . TGTGCCAGCTCACCGGACAGGGAGGGCAATGAGCAGTTCTTC CASSPDREGNEQFF
few TRBJ1-1 TRBV7-9 . TGTGCCAGCAGCCCAACCGTGGCTGGAGCTTTCTTT CASSPTVAGAFF
few TRBJ1-2 TRBV7-9 . TGTGCCAGCAGCTTACCCGGGAAGCGGGAGGACTATGGCTACACCTTC CASSLPGKREDYGYTF
. TRBJ2-1 TRBV5-1 . TGCGCCAGCAGTCCCAGACAGTACAATGAGCAGTTCTTC CASSPRQYNEQFF
many TRBJ2-3 TRBV12-3/TRBV12-4 TRBD2 TGTGCCAGCAGTTTCCCCTGGCGGGGGGGCACAGATACGCAGTATTTT CASSFPWRGGTDTQYF
many TRBJ2-1 TRBV5-6 TRBD1 TGTGCCAGCAGCTTCCGGACAGGGAGCTACAATGAGCAGTTCTTC CASSFRTGSYNEQFF
many TRBJ2-5 TRBV12-3/TRBV12-4 . TGTGCCAGCAGTTTCTCGGGTTTCGAGACCCAGTACTTC CASSFSGFETQYF
few TRBJ1-5 TRBV6-6 . TGTGCCAGCAGTTACTCCCGAGAAGTTAGCCAGCCCCAGCATTTT CASSYSREVSQPQHF
. TRBJ2-3 TRBV12-3/TRBV12-4 TRBD2 TGTGCCAGCAGTTTAGGGAGCGGGAGTTGGACAGATACGCAGTATTTT CASSLGSGSWTDTQYF
. TRBJ1-5 TRBV2 . TGTGCCAGCACGGACAAGGCCGCGATCTACAATCAGCCCCAGCATTTT CASTDKAAIYNQPQHF
many TRBJ1-6 TRBV5-1 . TGCGCCAGCAGCTTGGAATTCCAGGGTCCCTCAGGTTCACCCCTCCACTTT CASSLEFQGPSGSPLHF
many TRBJ1-2 TRBV20-1 . TGCAGTGCTAGGGGATTGGAACGTGGCTACACCTTC CSARGLERGYTF